Below are 19 T cell receptor beta chains sequenced from a single sample in a study of blood T cell repertoires in COVID-19. Sequencing used immunoSEQ multiplex PCR; TCRdb keeps in-frame clones, though not all of them. Among 100,000 to 150,000 clones listed, 87% were seen once. Material for sequencing was peripheral blood. Receptors were obtained from a woman in her 70s with acute or convalescent COVID-19.

This sequence joins TRBV28 and TRBJ1-3, with D hard to call. The germline V and J ends were trimmed by 8 bases and 2 bases, with 7 bases remaining between them. The CDR3 is 12 residues long. CDR1 and CDR2 from the germline V gene are MDHEN and SYDVKM. CDR3 protein: CASRSTGNTIYF. CDR3 DNA sequence: TGTGCCAGCCGTTCCACTGGAAACACCATATATTTT. The full variable domain, in which reference TRBV28 and TRBJ1-3 provide the parts outside the CDR3, is DVKVTQSSRYLVKRTGEKVFLECVQDMDHENMFWYRQDPGLGLRLIYFSYDVKMKEKGDIPEGYSVSREKKERFSLILESASTNQTSMYLCASRSTGNTIYFGEGSWLTVV.

The V and J genes are TRBV7-2 and TRBJ2-5, with D possibly TRBD2 on 6 matching bases. The germline CDR1 and CDR2 sequences are SGHTA and FQGNSA. Trimming left V 3 bases short and J 0 bases short, with 8 bases between. The CDR3 extends over 14 amino acids. The DNA of the CDR3 is TGTGCCAGCAGCTTGGGGGACTACCAAGAGACCCAGTACTTC. Translation gives CASSLGDYQETQYF.

This chain connects TRBV9 to TRBJ2-1, with 14 bases matching TRBD2. The V gene's germline CDR1 is SGDLS and CDR2 YYNGEE. With 0 bases clipped from V and 5 bases from J, the junction kept 7 bases outside the gene matches. The CDR3 is 18 amino acids. CDR3 protein: CASSVGRTSGGKNNEQFF. In DNA form, the CDR3 reads TGTGCCAGCAGCGTAGGGAGGACTAGCGGGGGGAAAAACAATGAGCAGTTCTTC.

As DNA, the CDR3 is TGTGCCAGCAGCCCGGGGGGGGACAACAATCAGCCCCAGCATTTT. Translation gives CASSPGGDNNQPQHF. The rearrangement links TRBV11-3 to TRBJ1-5; D is possibly TRBD1 (6 bases). Germline assignment: CDR1 SGHNT and CDR2 YENEEA. This CDR3 is built from 15 residues. Trimming left V 5 bases short and J 3 bases short, with 14 bases between.

V usage is TRBV7-9 and J usage is TRBJ2-2; D may be TRBD2 (5 bases). The CDR3 consists of 16 residues. Trimming removed 6 bases from V and 3 bases from J, with 17 bases in between. Germline CDR1 reads SEHNR; CDR2 reads FQNEAQ (reference sequence). Here the CDR3 reads CASSTPLVLDTGELFF. The DNA for the CDR3 is TGTGCCAGCAGTACCCCCTTGGTACTAGACACCGGGGAGCTGTTTTTT.

A few counts support this clone. The V call is TRBV6-5, the J call TRBJ1-5, with D perhaps matching TRBD1 (5 bases). CDR3 length: 14 amino acids. Trimming took off 7 bases at V and 1 base at J, with 11 bases between the two ends. Germline-derived CDR1 and CDR2 are MNHEY and SVGAGI. The CDR3 coding sequence is TGTGCCAGCAATTTTGGGGGGAGCAATCAGCCCCAGCATTTT. This sequence encodes CASNFGGSNQPQHF.

This clone showed up just a few times. The chain links TRBV9 to TRBJ1-2; 8 bases are shared with TRBD1. Germline V gene lookup returns CDR1 SGDLS and CDR2 YYNGEE. J lost 6 bases, V lost 4 bases, and 8 bases had no gene match. This CDR3 comprises 14 residues. CDR3 in DNA: TGTGCCAGCAGCCCGCACAGGGGGTTGGATGGCTACACCTTC. It yields the protein CASSPHRGLDGYTF.

The chain uses TRBV5-4 and TRBJ1-1; maybe TRBD1 (5 bases). The V gene's germline CDR1 is SGHNT and CDR2 YYREEE (reference sequence). V lost 2 bases and J lost 1, with 12 bases in between. The CDR3 length is 15 residues. The DNA for the CDR3 is TGTGCCAGCAGCTTACCGGGCGGGGCGAACACTGAAGCTTTCTTT. Protein sequence: CASSLPGGANTEAFF.

The rearrangement uses TRBV28 and TRBJ1-1; TRBD1 aligns across 7 bases. The V and J ends lost 2 bases and 4 bases, in that order; junction bases with no gene match: 4. Germline CDR1 and CDR2: MDHEN and SYDVKM. This CDR3 region has 14 residues. CDR3 loop: CASSLLGQLTEAFF. As DNA, the CDR3 is TGTGCCAGCAGTTTACTGGGACAGCTCACTGAAGCTTTCTTT.

The chain couples TRBV9 to TRBJ2-3, with D hard to call. Per germline, CDR1 SGDLS and CDR2 YYNGEE. With 3 bases removed from V and 0 bases from J, the gap between germline ends came to 5 bases. The CDR3 is made up of 13 amino acids. CDR3: CASSAYSTDTQYF. In DNA form, the CDR3 reads TGTGCCAGCAGCGCGTATAGCACAGATACGCAGTATTTT.

V is TRBV29-1 and J is TRBJ1-4; D is possibly TRBD1 (5 bases). CDR3 length: 13 residues. The germline gives CDR1 SQVTM, CDR2 ANQGSEA. Trimming removed 5 bases at V and 8 bases at J, with 15 bases between. In DNA, the CDR3 is TGCAGCGTTCCCGGTCAGGGAGGGGAAAAACTGTTTTTT. This translates into CSVPGQGGEKLFF.

This rearrangement joins TRBV5-1 to TRBJ1-2; D possibly corresponds to TRBD1 (5 bases). V shed 1 base and J shed 7 bases, with 11 bases lying between them. Per germline, CDR1 SGHRS and CDR2 YFSETQ. CDR3 length: 13 residues. The CDR3 spells CASSLYAGSGYTF. CDR3 in DNA: TGCGCCAGCAGCTTGTATGCAGGGTCTGGCTACACCTTC.

The V gene is TRBV5-1, the J gene TRBJ1-1; D is unresolved. Germline lookup yields CDR1 SGHRS and CDR2 YFSETQ. The V gene lost 4 bases and the J gene lost 4 bases, with 14 bases spanning the gap. CDR3 size: 14 residues. This CDR3 reads CASSPSRGGTEAFF. In DNA, the CDR3 is TGCGCCAGCAGCCCTAGTCGGGGTGGCACTGAAGCTTTCTTT. Full variable domain (outside the CDR3, taken from reference TRBV5-1 and TRBJ1-1): KAGVTQTPRYLIKTRGQQVTLSCSPISGHRSVSWYQQTPGQGLQFLFEYFSETQRNKGNFPGRFSGRQFSNSRSEMNVSTLELGDSALYLCASSPSRGGTEAFFGQGTRLTVV.

The chain recombines TRBV5-1 with TRBJ2-1, with D possibly TRBD1 on 8 matching bases. The CDR3 contains 18 residues. CDR1 and CDR2 (germline): SGHRS, YFSETQ. V was clipped by 2 bases and J by 5 bases, with 23 bases between them. This CDR3 reads CASSFYGQGGRSDNEQFF. The CDR3 coding sequence is TGCGCCAGCAGCTTTTACGGACAGGGAGGGCGATCAGACAATGAGCAGTTCTTC.

This clone appeared once. V is TRBV3-1 (or the pseudogene TRBV3-2) and J is TRBJ2-4; 7 nucleotides align to TRBD2. CDR3 length equals 13 residues. V trimming: 8 bases; J trimming: 6 bases; junction bases outside the gene matches: 7. Germline V gene lookup returns CDR1 LGHDT and CDR2 YNNKEL (reference sequence). The CDR3 loop is CASGRASGNIQYF. The CDR3 DNA reads TGTGCCAGCGGTCGGGCTAGCGGAAACATTCAGTACTTC.

The chain uses TRBV29-1 and TRBJ2-3; possibly TRBD1 for D (5 bases). The CDR3 has 13 residues. V dropped 4 bases and J dropped 4 bases, with 12 bases sitting between them. Germline V CDR1 and CDR2: SQVTM, ANQGSEA. CDR3 nucleotides: TGCAGCGTTGGGGGCCTGGTCGCAGATACGCAGTATTTT. This translates into CSVGGLVADTQYF.

This chain connects TRBV9 to TRBJ2-5; the match to TRBD2 covers 7 bases. CDR3 length: 16 amino acids. The J segment lost 1 base and the V segment lost 0 bases, leaving 6 bases of the junction unmatched. Germline assignment: CDR1 SGDLS and CDR2 YYNGEE. The CDR3 DNA sequence: TGTGCCAGCAGCGTAGGCGGGACTATCATCCAAGAGACCCAGTACTTC. It yields the protein CASSVGGTIIQETQYF.

The chain recombines TRBV9 with TRBJ2-1, with D possibly being TRBD1 (5 bases). The germline gives CDR1 SGDLS, CDR2 YYNGEE. With 0 bases removed from V and 8 bases from J, the gap between germline ends came to 15 bases. The CDR3 covers 15 residues. The CDR3 DNA is TGTGCCAGCAGCGTAGGTGCAGGGTTGGTGGATGAGCAGTTCTTC. Amino acids: CASSVGAGLVDEQFF.

This clone was seen a single time. The rearrangement links TRBV6-5 to TRBJ1-5; maybe TRBD1 (6 bases). The CDR3 extends over 15 amino acids. V dropped 5 bases and J dropped 7 bases, with 18 bases sitting between them. Germline values: CDR1 MNHEY, CDR2 SVGAGI. The CDR3 coding sequence is TGTGCCAGCAGTACAGGGTATTTGGGCGCCCAGCCCCAGCATTTT. It specifies CASSTGYLGAQPQHF.